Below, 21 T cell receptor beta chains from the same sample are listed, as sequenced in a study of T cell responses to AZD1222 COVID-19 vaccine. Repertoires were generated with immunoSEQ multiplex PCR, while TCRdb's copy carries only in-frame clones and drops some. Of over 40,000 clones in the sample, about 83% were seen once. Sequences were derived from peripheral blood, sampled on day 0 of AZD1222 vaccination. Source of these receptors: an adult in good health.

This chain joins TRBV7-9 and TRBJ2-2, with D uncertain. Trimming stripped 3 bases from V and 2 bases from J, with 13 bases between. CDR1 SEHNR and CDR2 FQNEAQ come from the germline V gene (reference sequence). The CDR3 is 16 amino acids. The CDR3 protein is CASSFDLDLNTGELFF. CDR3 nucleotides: TGTGCCAGCAGCTTCGACCTAGACTTAAACACCGGGGAGCTGTTTTTT.

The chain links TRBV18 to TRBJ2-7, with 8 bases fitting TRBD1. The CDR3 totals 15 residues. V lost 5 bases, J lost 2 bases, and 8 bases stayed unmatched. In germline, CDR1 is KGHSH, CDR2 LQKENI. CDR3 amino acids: CASSATDRATYEQYF. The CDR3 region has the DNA TGTGCCAGCTCAGCCACGGACAGGGCCACCTACGAGCAGTACTTC.

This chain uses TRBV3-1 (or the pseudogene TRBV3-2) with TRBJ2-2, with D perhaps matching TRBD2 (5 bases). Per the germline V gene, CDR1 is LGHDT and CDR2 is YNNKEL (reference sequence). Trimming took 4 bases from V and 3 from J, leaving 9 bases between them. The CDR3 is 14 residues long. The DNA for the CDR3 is TGTGCCAGCAGCCGCCGGGAATACACCGGGGAGCTGTTTTTT. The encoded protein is CASSRREYTGELFF.

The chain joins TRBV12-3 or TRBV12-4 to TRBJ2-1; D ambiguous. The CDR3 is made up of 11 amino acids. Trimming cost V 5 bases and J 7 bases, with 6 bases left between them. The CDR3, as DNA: TGTGCCAGCAGTCCCAGTAATGAGCAGTTCTTC. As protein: CASSPSNEQFF.

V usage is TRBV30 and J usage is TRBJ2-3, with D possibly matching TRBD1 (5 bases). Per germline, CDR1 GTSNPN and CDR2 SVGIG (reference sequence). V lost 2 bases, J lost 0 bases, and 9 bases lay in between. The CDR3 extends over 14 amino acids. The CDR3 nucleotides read TGTGCCTGGAGTCGACAGAAAAGCACAGATACGCAGTATTTT. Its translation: CAWSRQKSTDTQYF.

The CDR3 here is CASSLVGGSAYEQYF. The CDR3 DNA follows: TGTGCCAGCAGCTTAGTCGGAGGGTCCGCCTACGAGCAGTACTTC. The chain joins TRBV11-2 to TRBJ2-7, with D maybe TRBD2 (6 bases). Germline values: CDR1 SGHAT, CDR2 FQNNGV. CDR3 size: 15 residues. The V end lost 1 base, the J end lost 2 bases, and 12 bases lay between the germline ends.

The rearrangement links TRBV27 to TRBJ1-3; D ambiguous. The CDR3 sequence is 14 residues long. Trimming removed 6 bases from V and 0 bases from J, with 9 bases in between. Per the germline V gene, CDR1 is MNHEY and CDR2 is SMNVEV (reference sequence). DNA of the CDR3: TGTGCCAGCAGCCGTTCAATCTCTGGAAACACCATATATTTT. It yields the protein CASSRSISGNTIYF.

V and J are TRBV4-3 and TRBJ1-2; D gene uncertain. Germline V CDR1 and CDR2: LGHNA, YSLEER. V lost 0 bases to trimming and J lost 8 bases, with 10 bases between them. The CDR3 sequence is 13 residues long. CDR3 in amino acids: CASSQDLARGYTF. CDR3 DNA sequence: TGCGCCAGCAGCCAAGATCTCGCCAGGGGCTACACCTTC.

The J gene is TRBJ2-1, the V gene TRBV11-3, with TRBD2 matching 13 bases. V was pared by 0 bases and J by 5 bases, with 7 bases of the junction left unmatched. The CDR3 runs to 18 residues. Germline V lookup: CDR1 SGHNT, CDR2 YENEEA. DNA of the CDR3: TGTGCCAGCAGCTTAGATTCAACTAGCGGGAGGGCGCACAATGAGCAGTTCTTC. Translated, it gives CASSLDSTSGRAHNEQFF.

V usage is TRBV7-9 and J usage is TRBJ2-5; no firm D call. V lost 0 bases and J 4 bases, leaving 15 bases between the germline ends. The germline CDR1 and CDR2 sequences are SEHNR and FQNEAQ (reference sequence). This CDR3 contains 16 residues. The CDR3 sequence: CASSLATALSGETQYF. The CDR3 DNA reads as TGTGCCAGCAGCTTAGCGACGGCCCTCTCGGGAGAGACCCAGTACTTC.

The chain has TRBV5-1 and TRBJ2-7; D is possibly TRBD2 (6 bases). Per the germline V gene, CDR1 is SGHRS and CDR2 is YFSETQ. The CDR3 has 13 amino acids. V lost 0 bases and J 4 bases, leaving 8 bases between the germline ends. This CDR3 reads CASSLGGGYEQYF. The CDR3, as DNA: TGCGCCAGCAGCTTGGGGGGAGGTTACGAGCAGTACTTC.

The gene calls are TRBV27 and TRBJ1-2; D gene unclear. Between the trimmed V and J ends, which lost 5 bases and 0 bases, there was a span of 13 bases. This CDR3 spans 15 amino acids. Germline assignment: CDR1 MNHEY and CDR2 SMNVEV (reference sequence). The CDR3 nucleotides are TGTGCCAGCAGTCCCGGACTGGGAGCTAACTATGGCTACACCTTC. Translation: CASSPGLGANYGYTF.

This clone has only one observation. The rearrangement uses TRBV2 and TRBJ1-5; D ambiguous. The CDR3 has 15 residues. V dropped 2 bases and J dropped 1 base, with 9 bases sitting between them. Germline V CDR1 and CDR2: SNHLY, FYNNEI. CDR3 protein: CASSENGRSNQPQHF. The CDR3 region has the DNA TGTGCCAGCAGTGAAAACGGGAGGAGCAATCAGCCCCAGCATTTT. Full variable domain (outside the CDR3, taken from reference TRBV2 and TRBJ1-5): EPEVTQTPSHQVTQMGQEVILRCVPISNHLYFYWYRQILGQKVEFLVSFYNNEISEKSEIFDDQFSVERPDGSNFTLKIRSTKLEDSAMYFCASSENGRSNQPQHFGDGTRLSIL.

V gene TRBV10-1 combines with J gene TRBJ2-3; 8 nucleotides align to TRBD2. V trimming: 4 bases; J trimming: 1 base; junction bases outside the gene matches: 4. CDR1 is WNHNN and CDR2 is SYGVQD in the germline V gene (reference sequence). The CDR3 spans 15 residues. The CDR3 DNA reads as TGCGCCAGCAGTGTGTCGGGAGGGGGCACAGATACGCAGTATTTT. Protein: CASSVSGGGTDTQYF.

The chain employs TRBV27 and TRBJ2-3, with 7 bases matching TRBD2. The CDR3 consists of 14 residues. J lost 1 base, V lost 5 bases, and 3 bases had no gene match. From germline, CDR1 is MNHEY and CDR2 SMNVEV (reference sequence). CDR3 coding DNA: TGTGCCAGCAGTACACGGGGGGGCACAGATACGCAGTATTTT. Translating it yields CASSTRGGTDTQYF.

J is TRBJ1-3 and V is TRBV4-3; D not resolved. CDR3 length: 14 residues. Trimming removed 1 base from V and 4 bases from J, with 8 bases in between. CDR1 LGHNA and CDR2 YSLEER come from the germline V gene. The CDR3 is CASSQGLGGNTIYF. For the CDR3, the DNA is TGCGCCAGCAGCCAAGGATTAGGCGGAAACACCATATATTTT.

CDR3 sequence: CASSYGGQGEQYF. Written as DNA, the CDR3 is TGTGCCAGCAGTTACGGTGGGCAGGGGGAGCAGTACTTC. The V gene is TRBV6-5, the J gene TRBJ2-7; tentative D call: TRBD1 (6 bases). The CDR3 is 13 residues long. The V end was cut by 2 bases, the J end by 7 bases, with 12 bases between. Germline-derived CDR1 and CDR2 are MNHEY and SVGAGI.

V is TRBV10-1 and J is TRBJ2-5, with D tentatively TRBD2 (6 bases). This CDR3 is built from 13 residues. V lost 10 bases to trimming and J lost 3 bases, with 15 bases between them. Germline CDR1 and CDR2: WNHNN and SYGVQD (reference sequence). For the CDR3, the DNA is TGCGCCACCAAGGGAGGTAACGAAGAGACCCAGTACTTC. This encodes CATKGGNEETQYF.

CDR3: CASSLRPSGDTEAFF. As DNA, the CDR3 is TGTGCCAGCAGCCTCCGGCCTAGCGGGGACACTGAAGCTTTCTTT. The V and J genes are TRBV9 and TRBJ1-1; D gene unclear. The CDR3 is made up of 15 amino acids. Trimming removed 4 bases from V and 3 bases from J, with 16 bases in between. Germline V gives CDR1 SGDLS, CDR2 YYNGEE.

The CDR3: CASSWVSEKLFF. The CDR3 DNA reads TGTGCCAGCAGCTGGGTCAGTGAAAAACTGTTTTTT. The chain uses TRBV28 and TRBJ1-4; no reliable D call. V lost 6 bases and J 7 bases, leaving 9 bases between the germline ends. This CDR3 has 12 amino acids. Germline loops: CDR1 MDHEN, CDR2 SYDVKM.

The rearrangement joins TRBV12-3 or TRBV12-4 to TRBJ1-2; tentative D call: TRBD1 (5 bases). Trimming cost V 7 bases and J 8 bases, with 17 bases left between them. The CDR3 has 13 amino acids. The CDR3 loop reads CASTRRDGPGYTF. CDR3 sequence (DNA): TGTGCCAGCACCCGTCGGGACGGCCCGGGCTACACCTTC.